This T cell receptor beta chain was sequenced in a study of control samples from healthy donors and cancer patients. Sequencing used immunoSEQ multiplex PCR; TCRdb keeps in-frame clones, though not all of them. This table has 170,000 or so clones, 85% to 95% appearing once. From germline, CDR1 is MDHEN and CDR2 SYDVKM. This CDR3 is built from 14 residues. The V gene end was trimmed by 6 bases and the J gene end by 0 bases; junction bases not matched to a gene: 5. The sequenced sample consisted of blood. The chain has TRBV28 and TRBJ2-7; 7 bases agree with TRBD1. The clonotype comes from a man younger than 30 in good health. In nucleotides, the CDR3 is TGTGCCAGCAGGCTTCGGGACAGCTCCTACGAGCAGTACTTC. This encodes CASRLRDSSYEQYF.